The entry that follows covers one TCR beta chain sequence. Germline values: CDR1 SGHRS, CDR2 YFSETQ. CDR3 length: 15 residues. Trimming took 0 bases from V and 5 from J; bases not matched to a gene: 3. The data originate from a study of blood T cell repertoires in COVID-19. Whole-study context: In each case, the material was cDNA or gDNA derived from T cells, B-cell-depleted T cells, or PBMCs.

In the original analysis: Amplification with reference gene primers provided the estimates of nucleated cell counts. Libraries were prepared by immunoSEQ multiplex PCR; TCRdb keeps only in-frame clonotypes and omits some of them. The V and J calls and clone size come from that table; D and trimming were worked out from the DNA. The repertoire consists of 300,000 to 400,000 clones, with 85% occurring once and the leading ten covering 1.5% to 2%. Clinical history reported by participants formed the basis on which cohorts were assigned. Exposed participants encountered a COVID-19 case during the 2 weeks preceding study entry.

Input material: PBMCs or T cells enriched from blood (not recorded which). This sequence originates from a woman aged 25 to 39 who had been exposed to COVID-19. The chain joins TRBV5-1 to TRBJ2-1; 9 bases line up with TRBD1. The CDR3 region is CASSLGDRDHNEQFF. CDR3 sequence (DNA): TGCGCCAGCAGCTTGGGGGACAGGGACCACAATGAGCAGTTCTTC.